At least ten counts were recorded for the clone carrying this TCR beta chain. TCRdb re-called the RT-PCR reads through MiXCR, storing one row per CDR3 protein. The data show hundreds of thousands of distinct CDR3 sequences, 14% seen once. CDR1 and CDR2 (germline): SGHRS, YFSETQ. V shed 0 bases and J shed 5 bases, with 9 bases lying between them. This CDR3 region has 14 residues. The chain recombines TRBV5-1 with TRBJ2-1, with D unclear. Sequenced sample: memory CD4+ T cells from blood. This receptor was identified in a female donor in good health, serving as a healthy control. The DNA for the CDR3 is TGCGCCAGCAGCTTGGCCGCCTTAAACAATGAGCAGTTCTTC. As protein: CASSLAALNNEQFF.